This is a list of T cell receptor beta chains from one sample in a study of cytomegalovirus exposure and HLA in healthy donors. Clones were sequenced by immunoSEQ multiplex PCR, and TCRdb holds only the in-frame ones, with some missing. In the table there are about 93,000 clones, roughly 79% of which are singletons. Material for sequencing was PBMCs. These receptors all come from a man between 25 and 39 years old in good health and CMV-seronegative. Each CDR3 is given with its conserved first and last residue. D genes are given only for firm matches. Clone size is stated in some rows and not others, as once, few, many or a class when expanded.

D	V	size	J	DNA	CDR3
-	TRBV4-2	few	TRBJ1-2	TGTGCCAGCAGCCACGTGACCACAGGGAGACGGGCCTACACCTTC	CASSHVTTGRRAYTF
TRBD1	TRBV27	few	TRBJ1-1	TGTGCCAGCAGTTTCGGTCCAGGGGGCTACACTGAAGCTTTCTTT	CASSFGPGGYTEAFF
-	TRBV10-3	-	TRBJ1-2	TGTGCCATCAGTGCATCCAGTCTGAACTATGGCTACACCTTC	CAISASSLNYGYTF
TRBD2	TRBV5-1	-	TRBJ2-7	TGCGCCAGCAGCTCGGGGGGGGGTTACGAGCAGTACTTC	CASSSGGGYEQYF
-	TRBV6-6	-	TRBJ1-1	TGTGCCAGCAGCGTCGTCAACACTGAAGCTTTCTTT	CASSVVNTEAFF
-	TRBV4-2	few	TRBJ1-4	TGTGCCAGCAGCCAAGGCGGGGGGGCGGGTGAAAAACTGTTTTTT	CASSQGGGAGEKLFF
TRBD1	TRBV19	few	TRBJ2-2	TGTGCCAGTAGTTACAGGGGCCTCACCGGGGAGCTGTTTTTT	CASSYRGLTGELFF
-	TRBV29-1	-	TRBJ1-2	TGCAGCGTTGACAGGGGCTATGGCTACACCTTC	CSVDRGYGYTF
-	TRBV6-1	once	TRBJ2-3	TGTGCCAGCAGAGGCAGGCCGACAGATACGCAGTATTTT	CASRGRPTDTQYF
TRBD1	TRBV4-1	-	TRBJ2-4	TGCGCCAGCAGCCAAGCATCGGGACAGGGGCCCCTGGACATTCAGTACTTC	CASSQASGQGPLDIQYF
-	TRBV7-9	-	TRBJ1-1	TGTGCCAGCAGCTCGACCTCCGGGAACCCATTTGAAGCTTTCTTT	CASSSTSGNPFEAFF
-	TRBV12-2	-	TRBJ1-1	TGTGCAAGTCGCCCACGCCTCACGACAGGGGTCACTGAAGCTTTCTTT	CASRPRLTTGVTEAFF
-	TRBV29-1	-	TRBJ2-1	TGCAGCGGGCCCGGGGGGCCGAGTGAGCAGTTCTTC	CSGPGGPSEQFF
-	TRBV19	-	TRBJ1-4	TGTGCCAGTACAGGATTGGGCAGGATCGGTGAAAAACTGTTTTTT	CASTGLGRIGEKLFF
-	TRBV7-9	-	TRBJ1-2	TGTGCCAGCAGCTTTACGGGGAGGTATGGCTACACCTTC	CASSFTGRYGYTF
-	TRBV6-6	-	TRBJ1-6	TGTGCCAGCAGTCAGACCTACGGGGGTAGTTCACCCCTCCACTTT	CASSQTYGGSSPLHF
TRBD1	TRBV2	few	TRBJ1-2	TGTGCCAGACGAGGGGACAGGGGGAACTATGGCTACACCTTC	CARRGDRGNYGYTF
TRBD1	TRBV4-3	-	TRBJ1-1	TGCGCCAGCAGCTCAACAGGGGGCGCGGGTTTGAACACTGAAGCTTTCTTT	CASSSTGGAGLNTEAFF
-	TRBV7-9	-	TRBJ1-4	TGTGCCAGCAGACGGGAAAATGAAAAACTGTTTTTT	CASRRENEKLFF
TRBD1	TRBV5-1	few	TRBJ1-1	TGCGCCAGCAGCTCTTACAGGGGGCAAGGCACTGAAGCTTTCTTT	CASSSYRGQGTEAFF
TRBD1	TRBV6-5	-	TRBJ1-1	TGTGCCACCGGGACAGGGTTTGACACTGAAGCTTTCTTT	CATGTGFDTEAFF
-	TRBV11-3	once	TRBJ1-3	TGTGCCAGCAGCTTAAGGAGTAACACTCGCTCTGGAAACACCATATATTTT	CASSLRSNTRSGNTIYF
-	TRBV7-6	-	TRBJ2-5	TGTGCCAGCAGCTCCACAGGGTTGCTAGAGACCCAGTACTTC	CASSSTGLLETQYF
TRBD2	TRBV7-2	-	TRBJ2-1	TGTGCCAGCAGCTTGGATAGCGGGAATGAGCAGTTCTTC	CASSLDSGNEQFF
-	TRBV7-2	once	TRBJ1-1	TGTGCCAGCAGCTTACAGGTCGGGGGGAACACTGAAGCTTTCTTT	CASSLQVGGNTEAFF
TRBD1	TRBV7-9	-	TRBJ1-5	TGTGCCAGCAGCTTGGGTTCCGGGACAGGGCATCAGCCCCAGCATTTT	CASSLGSGTGHQPQHF
TRBD1	TRBV5-1	-	TRBJ1-5	TGCGCCAGCAGCGCAACAGGGGACAACAATCAGCCCCAGCATTTT	CASSATGDNNQPQHF
-	TRBV27	-	TRBJ2-2	TGTGCCAGCTTATCAATAAACTCAGGGGAGCTGTTTTTT	CASLSINSGELFF
TRBD1	TRBV4-2	-	TRBJ1-1	TGTGCCAGCAGCCAAAACAGGGGGGGGAACACTGAAGCTTTCTTT	CASSQNRGGNTEAFF
-	TRBV6-5	-	TRBJ1-3	TGTGCCAGCAGTATGGCGGATGGAAACACCATATATTTT	CASSMADGNTIYF
TRBD1	TRBV7-8	-	TRBJ1-2	TGTGCCAGCAGCTCGGGACAGATCTATGGCTACACCTTC	CASSSGQIYGYTF
TRBD2	TRBV9	-	TRBJ2-1	TGTGCCAGCAGCCCGAGACTAGCGGGAGGAGTTGAGCAGTTCTTC	CASSPRLAGGVEQFF
TRBD2	TRBV7-9	once	TRBJ2-1	TGTGCCAGCAGCCCCCGAGCTAGCGGAACCAATGAGCAGTTCTTC	CASSPRASGTNEQFF
TRBD2	TRBV7-8	-	TRBJ2-1	TGTGCCAGCAGCTCCGAGCGGGACTCCTACAATGAGCAGTTCTTC	CASSSERDSYNEQFF
-	TRBV2	few	TRBJ2-2	TGTGCCAGCAGTCTTTTCCAGGGCACCGGGGAGCTGTTTTTT	CASSLFQGTGELFF
TRBD2	TRBV9	once	TRBJ2-3	TGTGCCAGCGGAGGGGCGGGGGGGCGCACAGATACGCAGTATTTT	CASGGAGGRTDTQYF
-	TRBV5-1	few	TRBJ1-2	TGCGCCAGCAGCTTGATAACAGGCTATGGCTACACCTTC	CASSLITGYGYTF
-	TRBV4-3	-	TRBJ1-4	TGCGCCAGCAGCCAATACAGGGAGTATCACGGTGAAAAACTGTTTTTT	CASSQYREYHGEKLFF
TRBD2	TRBV9	-	TRBJ2-1	TGTGCCAGCAGCACGGGCTTCGGGACTAGCGGTTTCCTCTATGAGCAGTTCTTC	CASSTGFGTSGFLYEQFF
TRBD1	TRBV18	-	TRBJ1-2	TGTGCCAGCTCACCACCCCCAACTACAGGGGGCGGCTATGGCTACACCTTC	CASSPPPTTGGGYGYTF
-	TRBV7-9	-	TRBJ1-5	TGTGCCAGCAGCTTAAGCGGGGTTTATTATGAGTTGTTACATTTT	CASSLSGVYYELLHF
-	TRBV19	-	TRBJ1-1	TGTGCCAGTAGGATCACAGGGTTTGCGGGCACTGAAGCTTTCTTT	CASRITGFAGTEAFF
-	TRBV18	-	TRBJ1-1	TGTGCCAGCTCACCAGAAGGAGGGGCGGCCGCTGAAGCTTTCTTT	CASSPEGGAAAEAFF
-	TRBV6-1	-	TRBJ1-2	TGTGCCAGCAGTGCCGAGATCCCTGCTTTGAACTATGGCTACACCTTC	CASSAEIPALNYGYTF
TRBD1	TRBV4-1	few	TRBJ1-1	TGCGCCAGCAGCCCGCAGGGGGTAGACACTGAAGCTTTCTTT	CASSPQGVDTEAFF
-	TRBV6-1	-	TRBJ2-7	TGTGCCAGCATCGTTACCACAGGGTACGAGCAGTACTTC	CASIVTTGYEQYF
TRBD1	TRBV5-1	-	TRBJ1-1	TGCGCCAGCAGCATAGGGACAGGGAGGACTGAAGCTTTCTTT	CASSIGTGRTEAFF
-	TRBV27	-	TRBJ1-1	TGTGCCAGCAGTCCCCTCGGGAAAGCAGGTAGAGCTTTCTTT	CASSPLGKAGRAFF
-	TRBV28	-	TRBJ1-2	TGTGCCAGCAGCGTAGCCTATGGCTACACCTTC	CASSVAYGYTF
TRBD1	TRBV6-5	-	TRBJ1-2	TGTGCCAGCAGGCCGACAGGGATTTTTGGCTACACCTTC	CASRPTGIFGYTF
TRBD1	TRBV27	-	TRBJ1-1	TGTGCCAGCAGTTTGAGAACAGGGGGAGGTACTGAAGCTTTCTTT	CASSLRTGGGTEAFF
-	TRBV7-2	-	TRBJ2-1	TGTGCCAGCAGCCCGGGTTTCTTCAATGAGCAGTTCTTC	CASSPGFFNEQFF
-	TRBV10-2	-	TRBJ1-2	TGCGCCAGCAGTGAGTCTGCGGACTTGAGGTTGTTC	CASSESADLRLF
TRBD2	TRBV27	-	TRBJ2-1	TGTGCCAGCAGCCCCGGGACTAGCGGGAGGAATGAGCAGTTCTTC	CASSPGTSGRNEQFF
-	TRBV5-1	-	TRBJ2-3	TGCGCCAGCAGCGACAGCGCTGGCACAGATACGCAGTATTTT	CASSDSAGTDTQYF